Given below is one TCR beta chain in context. Other nucleotide sequences from this sample produce the same CDR3. TCRdb keeps only in-frame clones here, not all; method: immunoSEQ multiplex PCR. The sample shows 300,000 to 400,000 clones, roughly 91% of them seen only once. Enrollees, roughly 18 to 95 years old, lived in around 23 US areas. Participants' reported clinical history set cohort assignment. V shed 3 bases and J shed 0 bases, with 7 bases lying between them. CDR1 is LNHDA and CDR2 is SQIVND in the germline V gene (reference sequence). CDR3 length: 14 amino acids. This record comes from a study of blood T cell repertoires in COVID-19. Study overall: Acute and convalescent COVID-19 samples came from the United States, Italy and Spain. The cDNA or gDNA used as material had been derived from T cells, B-cell-depleted T cells, or PBMCs.

The source material was PBMCs or T cells enriched from blood (not recorded which). This receptor was identified in a woman between 18 and 29 years old who had recovered from COVID-19. The chain employs TRBV19 and TRBJ2-3, with unresolved D. The CDR3: CASSMTGSTDTQYF. The CDR3 DNA is TGTGCCAGTAGTATGACTGGGAGCACAGATACGCAGTATTTT.